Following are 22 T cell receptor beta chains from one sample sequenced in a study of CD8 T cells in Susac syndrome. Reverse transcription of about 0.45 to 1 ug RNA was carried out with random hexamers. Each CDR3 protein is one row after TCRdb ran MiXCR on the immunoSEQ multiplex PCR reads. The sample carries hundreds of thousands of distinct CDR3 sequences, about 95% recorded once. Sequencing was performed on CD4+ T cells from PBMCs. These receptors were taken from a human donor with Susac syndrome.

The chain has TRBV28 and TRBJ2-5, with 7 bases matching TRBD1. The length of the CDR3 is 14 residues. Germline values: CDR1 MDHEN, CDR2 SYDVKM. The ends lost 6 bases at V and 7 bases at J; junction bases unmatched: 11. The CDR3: CASRPTGAGGTQYF. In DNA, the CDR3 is TGTGCCAGCAGACCGACAGGAGCAGGGGGGACCCAGTACTTC.

The CDR3 here is CSDSPSTDTQYF. CDR3 coding DNA: TGCAGTGATAGTCCTAGCACAGATACGCAGTATTTT. The V call is TRBV20-1, the J call TRBJ2-3; D unresolved. Germline values: CDR1 DFQATT, CDR2 SNEGSKA (reference sequence). V was cut by 7 bases and J by 0 bases, with 8 bases left in between. The CDR3 covers 12 residues.

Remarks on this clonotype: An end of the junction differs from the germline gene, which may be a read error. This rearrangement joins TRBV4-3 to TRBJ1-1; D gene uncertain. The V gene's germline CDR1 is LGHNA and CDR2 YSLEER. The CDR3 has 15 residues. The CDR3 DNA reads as TGCGCCAGCAGCCAAGATCATAAGGGTTTCACTGAAGTTTTCTTT. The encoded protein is CASSQDHKGFTEVFF.

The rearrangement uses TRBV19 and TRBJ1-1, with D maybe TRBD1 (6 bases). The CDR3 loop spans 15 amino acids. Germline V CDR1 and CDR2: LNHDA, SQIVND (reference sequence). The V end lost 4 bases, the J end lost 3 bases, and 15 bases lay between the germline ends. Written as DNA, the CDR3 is TGTGCCAGTAGTACGTCCACAGGGCGATACACTGAAGCTTTCTTT. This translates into CASSTSTGRYTEAFF.

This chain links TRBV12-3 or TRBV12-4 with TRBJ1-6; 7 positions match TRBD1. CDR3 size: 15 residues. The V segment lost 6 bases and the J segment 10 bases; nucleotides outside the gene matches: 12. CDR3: CASSPTGERNSPLHF. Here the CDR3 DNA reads TGTGCCAGCAGCCCCACAGGGGAAAGGAACTCACCCCTCCACTTT.

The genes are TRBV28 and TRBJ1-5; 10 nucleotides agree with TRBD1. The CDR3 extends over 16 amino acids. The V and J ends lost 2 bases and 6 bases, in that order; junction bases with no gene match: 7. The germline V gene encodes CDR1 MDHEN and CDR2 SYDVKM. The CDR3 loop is CASSLPGTGDGQPQHF. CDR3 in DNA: TGTGCCAGCAGTTTACCTGGGACAGGGGATGGTCAGCCCCAGCATTTT.

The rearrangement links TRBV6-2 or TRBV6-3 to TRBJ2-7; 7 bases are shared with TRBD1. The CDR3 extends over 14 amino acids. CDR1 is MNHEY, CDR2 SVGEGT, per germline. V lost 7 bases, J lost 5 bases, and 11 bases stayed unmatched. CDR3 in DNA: TGTGCCAGCAACGCTGGACAGGTCCCTAACGAGCAGTACTTC. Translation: CASNAGQVPNEQYF.

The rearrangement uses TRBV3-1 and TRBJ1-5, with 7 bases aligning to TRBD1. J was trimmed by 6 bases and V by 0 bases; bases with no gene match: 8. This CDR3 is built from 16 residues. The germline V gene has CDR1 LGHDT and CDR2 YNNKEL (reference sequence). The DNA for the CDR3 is TGTGCCAGCAGCCAAGATGCCCAGGGGGGGGTTCAGCCCCAGCATTTT. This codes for CASSQDAQGGVQPQHF.

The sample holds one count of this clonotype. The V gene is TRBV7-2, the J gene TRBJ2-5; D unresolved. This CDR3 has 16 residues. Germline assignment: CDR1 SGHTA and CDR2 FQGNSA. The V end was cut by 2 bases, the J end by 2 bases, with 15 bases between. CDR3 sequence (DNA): TGTGCCAGCAGCTTATTAAGGTCACCTCTTCAAGAGACCCAGTACTTC. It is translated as CASSLLRSPLQETQYF.

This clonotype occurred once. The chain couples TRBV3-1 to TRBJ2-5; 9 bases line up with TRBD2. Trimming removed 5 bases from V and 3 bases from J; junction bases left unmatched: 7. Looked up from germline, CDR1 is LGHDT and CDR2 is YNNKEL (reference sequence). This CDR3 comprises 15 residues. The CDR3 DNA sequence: TGTGCCAGCAGCTCTTGGACTAGCGTAGAAGAGACCCAGTACTTC. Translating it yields CASSSWTSVEETQYF.

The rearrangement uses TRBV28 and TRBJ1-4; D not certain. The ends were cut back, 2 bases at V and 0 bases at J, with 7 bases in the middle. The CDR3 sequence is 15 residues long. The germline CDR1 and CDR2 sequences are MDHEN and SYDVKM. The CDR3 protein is CASSLGGATNEKLFF. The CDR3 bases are TGTGCCAGCAGTTTAGGAGGCGCAACTAATGAAAAACTGTTTTTT.

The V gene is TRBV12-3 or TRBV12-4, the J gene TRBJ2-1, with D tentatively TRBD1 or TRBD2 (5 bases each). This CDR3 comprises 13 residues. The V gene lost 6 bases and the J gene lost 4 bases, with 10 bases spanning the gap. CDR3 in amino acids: CASSRDAYNEQFF. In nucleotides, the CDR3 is TGTGCCAGCAGCCGGGACGCTTACAATGAGCAGTTCTTC.

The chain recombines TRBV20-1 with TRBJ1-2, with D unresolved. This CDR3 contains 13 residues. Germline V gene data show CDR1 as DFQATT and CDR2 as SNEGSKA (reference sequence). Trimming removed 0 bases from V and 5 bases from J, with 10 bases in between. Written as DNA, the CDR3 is TGCAGTGCTAGAGATAGAACCGGGTATGGCTACACCTTC. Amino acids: CSARDRTGYGYTF.

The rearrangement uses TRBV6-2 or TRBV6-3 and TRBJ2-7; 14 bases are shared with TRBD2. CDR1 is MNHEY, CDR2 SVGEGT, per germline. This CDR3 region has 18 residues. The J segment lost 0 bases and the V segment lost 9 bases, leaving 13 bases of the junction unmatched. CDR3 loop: CASTEAGLAGDHSYEQYF. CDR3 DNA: TGTGCCAGTACCGAGGCGGGACTAGCGGGGGACCACTCCTACGAGCAGTACTTC.

CDR3 amino acids: CAWSANGAGEKLFF. The DNA for the CDR3 is TGTGCCTGGAGTGCAAACGGGGCAGGTGAAAAACTGTTTTTT. The rearrangement joins TRBV30 to TRBJ1-4; the D gene is possibly TRBD1 (5 bases). The germline V gene has CDR1 GTSNPN and CDR2 SVGIG (reference sequence). Trimming pared 1 base from V and 7 bases from J, leaving 13 bases between. The CDR3 contains 14 residues.

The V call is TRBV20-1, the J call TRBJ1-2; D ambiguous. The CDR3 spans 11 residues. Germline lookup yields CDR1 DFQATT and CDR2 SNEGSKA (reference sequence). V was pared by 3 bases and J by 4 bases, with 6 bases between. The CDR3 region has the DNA TGCAGTGCTAGGGGTAGCTATGGCTACACCTTC. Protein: CSARGSYGYTF.

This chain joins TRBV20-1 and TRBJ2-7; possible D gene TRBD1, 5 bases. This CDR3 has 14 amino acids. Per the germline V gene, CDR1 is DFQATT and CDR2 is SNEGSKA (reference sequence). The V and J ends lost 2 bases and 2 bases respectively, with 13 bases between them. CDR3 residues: CSARTMTEAYEQYF. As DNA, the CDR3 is TGCAGTGCTAGAACCATGACAGAGGCCTACGAGCAGTACTTC.

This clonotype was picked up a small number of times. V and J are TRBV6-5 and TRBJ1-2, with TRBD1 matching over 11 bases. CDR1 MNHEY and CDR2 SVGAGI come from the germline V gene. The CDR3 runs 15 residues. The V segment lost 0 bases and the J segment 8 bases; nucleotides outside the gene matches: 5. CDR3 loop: CASSYSGTGGQGYTF. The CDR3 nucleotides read TGTGCCAGCAGTTACTCCGGGACAGGGGGTCAAGGCTACACCTTC.

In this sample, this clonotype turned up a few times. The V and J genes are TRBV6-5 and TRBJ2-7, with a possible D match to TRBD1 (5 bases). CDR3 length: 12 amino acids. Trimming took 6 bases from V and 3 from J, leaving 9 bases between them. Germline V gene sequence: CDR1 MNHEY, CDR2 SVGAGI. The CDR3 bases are TGTGCCAGCAGGCGAGACAGCTACGAGCAGTACTTC. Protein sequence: CASRRDSYEQYF.

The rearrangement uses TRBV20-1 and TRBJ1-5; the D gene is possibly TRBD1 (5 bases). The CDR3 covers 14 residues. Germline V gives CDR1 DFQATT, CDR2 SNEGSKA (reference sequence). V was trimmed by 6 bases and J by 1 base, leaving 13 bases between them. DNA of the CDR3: TGCAGTGCCCAATACCGGGACAGCAATCAGCCCCAGCATTTT. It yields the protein CSAQYRDSNQPQHF.

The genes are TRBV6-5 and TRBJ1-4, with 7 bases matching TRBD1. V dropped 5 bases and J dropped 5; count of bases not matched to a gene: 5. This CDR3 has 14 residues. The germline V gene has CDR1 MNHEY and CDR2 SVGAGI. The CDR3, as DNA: TGTGCCAGCAGTCGAGGGACAGAGAATGAAAAACTGTTTTTT. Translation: CASSRGTENEKLFF.

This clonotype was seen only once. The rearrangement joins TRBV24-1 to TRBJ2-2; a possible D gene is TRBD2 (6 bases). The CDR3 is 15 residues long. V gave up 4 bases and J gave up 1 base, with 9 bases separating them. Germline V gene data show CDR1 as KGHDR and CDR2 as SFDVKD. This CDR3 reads CATSEGGLNTGELFF. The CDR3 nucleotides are TGTGCCACCAGTGAGGGGGGACTGAACACCGGGGAGCTGTTTTTT.